The present entry profiles one T cell receptor beta chain with its context. In the source study's methods: It was from reference gene primer amplification that nucleated cell counts were estimated. Clones were sequenced by immunoSEQ multiplex PCR, and TCRdb holds only the in-frame ones, with some missing. V, J and clone size were drawn from that table, and D and trimming were deduced from the DNA. The profile shows around 140,000 clones, about 82% of them singletons. This record comes from a study of blood T cell repertoires in COVID-19. Across the study: The samples span acute and convalescent COVID-19 from the United States, Italy and Spain. PBMCs, B-cell-depleted T cells, or T cells were the source of the cDNA or gDNA that made up the material.

Germline lookup yields CDR1 SNHLY and CDR2 FYNNEI. J lost 2 bases, V lost 2 bases, and 3 bases had no gene match. The CDR3 is 14 amino acids. The chain employs TRBV2 and TRBJ2-7; 7 bases agree with TRBD1. The material sequenced was peripheral blood. The TCR originated in a woman older than 75 with active or convalescent COVID-19. The CDR3 loop is CASSENQGAYEQYF. DNA for the CDR3: TGTGCCAGCAGTGAAAACCAGGGGGCCTACGAGCAGTACTTC.